Below, 2 T cell receptor beta chains from the same sample are listed, as sequenced in a study of a mutant IDH1 vaccine in newly diagnosed glioma. Time point defined: week 11, during vaccination. All doses held 300 ug of mutant IDH1 20-mer peptide, with topical imiquimod. These receptors lack a known antigen. The repertoire was sequenced with immunoSEQ multiplex PCR; TCRdb's copy has only in-frame clones and lacks some. The sample lists more than 30,000 clones, 90% occurring once. The sample here was PBMCs, taken from a glioma patient whose treatment included an IDH1 peptide vaccine. These receptors were obtained from a man aged 18 to 35 with glioma.

There are a few counts of this clone. The chain combines TRBV6-5 with TRBJ1-2; D is possibly TRBD1 (6 bases). Trimming removed 9 bases at V and 7 bases at J, with 12 bases between. Germline lookup yields CDR1 MNHEY and CDR2 SVGAGI. There are 11 residues in the CDR3. CDR3 amino acids: CARWGQGGYTF. For the CDR3, the DNA is TGTGCCAGGTGGGGGCAGGGTGGCTACACCTTC.

The chain links TRBV7-2 to TRBJ2-3; D not certain. Trimming cost V 2 bases and J 4 bases, with 1 base left between them. Germline V gene data show CDR1 as SGHTA and CDR2 as FQGNSA. The CDR3 totals 11 residues. The CDR3 nucleotides read TGTGCCAGCAGCTTACCAGATACGCAGTATTTT. It specifies CASSLPDTQYF.